This T cell receptor (beta chain) was documented in a study of neurological immune-mediated disorders. Documented time point: technical triplicate 2. About this clonotype: Antigen: not known.

Study-wide results and limits: No sharing of CDR3 amino acid sequences was observed among expanded clones across subjects, suggesting private repertoires in all groups.

As for the cDNA, it was generated by 5'RACE with 10-nucleotide random UMIs. TCRdb analysed the 5' RACE reads with MiXCR anew, one entry per CDR3 protein. The table has roughly 61,000 distinct CDR3 sequences, under 30% seen once. V lost 4 bases and J lost 5, with 15 bases in between. Germline CDR1 reads SGHRS; CDR2 reads YFSETQ. The CDR3 sequence is 14 residues long. Sequenced input: PBMCs. The rearrangement links TRBV5-1 to TRBJ2-5; D may be TRBD2 (5 bases). The clonotype originates from a man in his sixties with HTLV-1-associated myelopathy (HAM/TSP). CDR3 region: CASSLFKRVETQYF. CDR3 sequence (DNA): TGCGCCAGCAGCCTATTCAAGAGGGTGGAGACCCAGTACTTC. The full variable domain, in which reference TRBV5-1 and TRBJ2-5 provide the parts outside the CDR3, is KAGVTQTPRYLIKTRGQQVTLSCSPISGHRSVSWYQQTPGQGLQFLFEYFSETQRNKGNFPGRFSGRQFSNSRSEMNVSTLELGDSALYLCASSLFKRVETQYFGPGTRLLVL.